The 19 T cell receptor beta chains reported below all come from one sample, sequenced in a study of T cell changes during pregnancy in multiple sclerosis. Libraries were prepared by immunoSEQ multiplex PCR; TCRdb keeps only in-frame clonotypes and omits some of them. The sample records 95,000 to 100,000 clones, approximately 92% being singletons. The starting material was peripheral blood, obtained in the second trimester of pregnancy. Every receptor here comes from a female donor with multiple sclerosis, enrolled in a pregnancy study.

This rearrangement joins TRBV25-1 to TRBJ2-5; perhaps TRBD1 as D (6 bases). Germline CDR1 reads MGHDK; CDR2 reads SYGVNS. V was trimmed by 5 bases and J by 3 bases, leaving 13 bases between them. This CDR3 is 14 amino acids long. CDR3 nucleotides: TGTGCCAGCAGTCAAGGGGGTAAGAAAGAGACCCAGTACTTC. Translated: CASSQGGKKETQYF.

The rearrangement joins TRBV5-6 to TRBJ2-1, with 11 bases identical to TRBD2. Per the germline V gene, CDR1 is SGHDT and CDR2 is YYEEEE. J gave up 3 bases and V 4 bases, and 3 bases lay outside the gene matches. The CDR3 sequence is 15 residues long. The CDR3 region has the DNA TGTGCCAGCAGCCCGGGACTAGCGGACTACAATGAGCAGTTCTTC. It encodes CASSPGLADYNEQFF.

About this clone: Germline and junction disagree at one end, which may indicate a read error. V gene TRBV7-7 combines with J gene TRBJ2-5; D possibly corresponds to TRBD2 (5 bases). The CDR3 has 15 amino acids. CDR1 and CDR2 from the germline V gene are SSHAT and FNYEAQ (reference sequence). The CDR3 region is CASSPIGSGQETQYF. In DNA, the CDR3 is TGTGCTAGCAGCCCGATTGGGAGCGGCCAAGAGACCCAGTACTTC.

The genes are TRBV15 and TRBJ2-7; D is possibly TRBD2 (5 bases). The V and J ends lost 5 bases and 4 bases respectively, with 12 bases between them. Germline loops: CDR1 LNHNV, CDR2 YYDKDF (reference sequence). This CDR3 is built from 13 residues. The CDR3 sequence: CATSFQRAYEQYF. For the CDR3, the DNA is TGTGCCACCAGCTTCCAGAGGGCATACGAGCAGTACTTC.

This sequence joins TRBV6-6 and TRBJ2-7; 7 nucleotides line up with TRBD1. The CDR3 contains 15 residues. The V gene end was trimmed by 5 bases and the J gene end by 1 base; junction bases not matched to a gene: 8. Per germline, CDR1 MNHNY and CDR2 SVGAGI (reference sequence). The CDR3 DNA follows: TGTGCCAGCAGTCAGGTGGGACAGATATCCTACGAGCAGTACTTC. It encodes CASSQVGQISYEQYF.

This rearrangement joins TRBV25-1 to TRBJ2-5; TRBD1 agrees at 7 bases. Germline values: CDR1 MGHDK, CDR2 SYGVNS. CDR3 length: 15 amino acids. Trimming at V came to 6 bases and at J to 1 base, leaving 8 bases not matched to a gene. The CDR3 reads CASSLNGQAQETQYF. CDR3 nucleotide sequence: TGTGCCAGCAGCCTTAACGGACAGGCCCAAGAGACCCAGTACTTC.

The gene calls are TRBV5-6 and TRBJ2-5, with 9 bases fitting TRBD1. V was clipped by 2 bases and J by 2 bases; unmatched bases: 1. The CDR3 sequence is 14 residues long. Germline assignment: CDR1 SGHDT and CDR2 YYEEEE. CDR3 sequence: CASSFGQGQETQYF. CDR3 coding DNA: TGTGCCAGCAGCTTTGGACAGGGGCAAGAGACCCAGTACTTC. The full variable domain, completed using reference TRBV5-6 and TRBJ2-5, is DAGVTQSPTHLIKTRGQQVTLRCSPKSGHDTVSWYQQALGQGPQFIFQYYEEEERQRGNFPDRFSGHQFPNYSSELNVNALLLGDSALYLCASSFGQGQETQYFGPGTRLLVL.

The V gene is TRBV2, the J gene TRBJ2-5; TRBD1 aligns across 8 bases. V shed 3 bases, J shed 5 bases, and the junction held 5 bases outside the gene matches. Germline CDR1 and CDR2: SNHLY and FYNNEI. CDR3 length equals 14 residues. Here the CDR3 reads CASSDWTGSETQYF. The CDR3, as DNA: TGTGCCAGCAGTGATTGGACAGGGAGCGAGACCCAGTACTTC.

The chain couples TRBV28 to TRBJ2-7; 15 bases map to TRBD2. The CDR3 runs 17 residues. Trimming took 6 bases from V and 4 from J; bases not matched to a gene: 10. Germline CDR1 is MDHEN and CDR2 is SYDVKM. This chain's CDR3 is CASSSGTSGRTEYEQYF. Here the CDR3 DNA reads TGTGCCAGCAGCTCCGGGACTAGCGGGAGGACCGAGTACGAGCAGTACTTC.

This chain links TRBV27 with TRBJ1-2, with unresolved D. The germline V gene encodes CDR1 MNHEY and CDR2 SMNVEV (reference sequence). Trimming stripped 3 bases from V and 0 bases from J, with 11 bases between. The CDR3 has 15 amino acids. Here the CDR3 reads CASSFPLMANYGYTF. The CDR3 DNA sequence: TGTGCCAGCAGTTTCCCACTGATGGCTAACTATGGCTACACCTTC.

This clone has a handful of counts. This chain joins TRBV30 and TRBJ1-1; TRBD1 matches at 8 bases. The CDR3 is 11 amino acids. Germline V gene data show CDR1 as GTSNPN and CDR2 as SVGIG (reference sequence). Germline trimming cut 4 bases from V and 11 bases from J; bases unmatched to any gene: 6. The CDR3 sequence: CAWTGGESAFF. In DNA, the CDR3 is TGTGCCTGGACAGGGGGCGAGTCGGCTTTCTTT. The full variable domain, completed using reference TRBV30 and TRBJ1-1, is SQTIHQWPATLVQPVGSPLSLECTVEGTSNPNLYWYRQAAGRGLQLLFYSVGIGQISSEVPQNLSASRPQDRQFILSSKKLLLSDSGFYLCAWTGGESAFFGQGTRLTVV.

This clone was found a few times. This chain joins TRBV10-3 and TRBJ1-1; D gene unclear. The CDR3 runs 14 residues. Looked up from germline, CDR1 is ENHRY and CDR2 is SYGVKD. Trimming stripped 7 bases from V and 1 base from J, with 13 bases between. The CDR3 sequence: CAITGREGNTEAFF. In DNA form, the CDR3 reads TGTGCCATCACTGGGAGGGAGGGGAACACTGAAGCTTTCTTT.

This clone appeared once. CDR3 DNA: TGTGCCAGCAGCCCCGAGTGGGAGTCAGATACGCAGTATTTT. It translates to CASSPEWESDTQYF. This rearrangement joins TRBV27 to TRBJ2-3; maybe TRBD2 (5 bases). The CDR3 length is 14 residues. Trimming removed 6 bases at V and 4 bases at J, with 14 bases between. Germline assignment: CDR1 MNHEY and CDR2 SMNVEV (reference sequence).

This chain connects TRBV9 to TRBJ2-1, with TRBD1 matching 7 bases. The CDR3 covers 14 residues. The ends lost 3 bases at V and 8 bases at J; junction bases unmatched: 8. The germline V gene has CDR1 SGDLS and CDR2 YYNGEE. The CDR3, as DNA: TGTGCCAGCAGCGCACCACAGGGGACATATGAGCAGTTCTTC. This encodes CASSAPQGTYEQFF. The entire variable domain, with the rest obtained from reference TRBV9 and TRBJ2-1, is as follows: DSGVTQTPKHLITATGQRVTLRCSPRSGDLSVYWYQQSLDQGLQFLIQYYNGEERAKGNILERFSAQQFPDLHSELNLSSLELGDSALYFCASSAPQGTYEQFFGPGTRLTVL.

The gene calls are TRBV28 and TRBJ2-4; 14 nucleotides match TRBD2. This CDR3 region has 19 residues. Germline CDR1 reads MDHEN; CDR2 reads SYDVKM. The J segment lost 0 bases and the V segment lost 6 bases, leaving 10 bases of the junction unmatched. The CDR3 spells CASSEGLAGVGVAKNIQYF. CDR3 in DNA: TGTGCCAGCAGCGAGGGACTAGCGGGAGTTGGGGTAGCCAAAAACATTCAGTACTTC.

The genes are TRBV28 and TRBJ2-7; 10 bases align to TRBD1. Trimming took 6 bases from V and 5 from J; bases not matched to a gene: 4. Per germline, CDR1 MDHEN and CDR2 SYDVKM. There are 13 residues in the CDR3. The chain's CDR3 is CASSGTGAHEQYF. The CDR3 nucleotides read TGTGCCAGCAGCGGGACAGGGGCCCACGAGCAGTACTTC.

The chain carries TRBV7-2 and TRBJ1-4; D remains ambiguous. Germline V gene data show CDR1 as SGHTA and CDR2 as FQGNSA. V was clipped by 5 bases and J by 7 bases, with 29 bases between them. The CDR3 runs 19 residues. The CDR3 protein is CASSRSPWEGGRGGEKLFF. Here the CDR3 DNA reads TGTGCCAGCAGCCGGAGCCCTTGGGAGGGAGGGAGAGGTGGTGAAAAACTGTTTTTT.

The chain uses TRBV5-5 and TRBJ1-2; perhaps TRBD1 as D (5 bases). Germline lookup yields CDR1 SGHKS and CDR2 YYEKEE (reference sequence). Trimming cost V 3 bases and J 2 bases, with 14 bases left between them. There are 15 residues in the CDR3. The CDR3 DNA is TGTGCCAGCAGCTCCGGGGGATCCCGGAACTATGGCTACACCTTC. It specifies CASSSGGSRNYGYTF.

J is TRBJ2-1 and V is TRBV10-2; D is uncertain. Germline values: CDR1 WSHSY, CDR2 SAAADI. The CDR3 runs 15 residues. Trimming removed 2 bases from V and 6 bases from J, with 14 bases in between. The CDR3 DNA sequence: TGCGCCAGCAGTGAGGGCCAAAACCCACCCAATGAGCAGTTCTTC. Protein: CASSEGQNPPNEQFF.